This T cell receptor beta chain is from a study of T cell responses to AZD1222 COVID-19 vaccine. About the research overall: Recipients boosted at about 4 weeks or about 12 weeks are pooled.

Study-wide findings and caveats: The donor cohort was predominantly white British with a female majority, and clonal diversity may have been underestimated. Across the whole spike, CD4 TCRs peaked at regions 160-218 and 743-854.

Clones were read by immunoSEQ multiplex PCR, and TCRdb kept only the in-frame ones, dropping some. Among just over 65,000 clones listed, about 90% were seen once. This clone was seen once. What it recognizes is unknown. The CDR3 extends over 18 amino acids. Trimming took off 5 bases at V and 6 bases at J, with 25 bases between the two ends. Germline loops: CDR1 SGHTA, CDR2 FQGTGA. The rearrangement joins TRBV7-3 to TRBJ1-4; D possibly corresponds to TRBD1 (5 bases). The TCR comes from an adult in good health. The sequencing here drew on peripheral blood, taken on day 0 of AZD1222 vaccination. CDR3 sequence (DNA): TGTGCCAGCAGCCCCGGGCCCCCGGGGTTCGGAGGGGATGAAAAACTGTTTTTT. This sequence encodes CASSPGPPGFGGDEKLFF.